This T cell receptor beta chain was obtained from a study of T cell clonotyping in hematopoietic cell transplantation (dated by TCRdb to about 2021). For context, the study as a whole: The study collected some 150 blood samples from 35 consecutive transplant recipients and their related donors. Recruitment of patients ran from 2015 to early 2017, and follow-up continued until September 2020 or until death. Points the paper makes about the study in general: The sample size was limited, and because cells were not sorted, the contributions of CD4 and CD8 repertoires could not be separated. Overlap with donor repertoires was found for only a small fraction of recipient repertoires, with over 95% found to appear de novo at the given depth. Broader TCR repertoire diversity after transplant was predicted by Inverse Simpson Index values from donors and from recipients before transplant. After transplant, TCR diversity in recipients dropped, and pathologically expanded clonotypes climbed progressively between day 30 and day 180.

Trimmed from V: 7 bases; trimmed from J: 5 bases; junction bases lacking a gene match: 6. From the cysteine up to the phenylalanine, the CDR3 has a length of 13 residues. CDR3 DNA only is kept here, 39 bases in frame from base 1. CDR1 and CDR2 (ENHRY, SYGVKD) derive from the germline V gene. For this clone: Its antigen target is currently unknown. No qualities accompany the bases; no much larger clone lies one base away.

TCR beta CDR3 regions were amplified from genomic DNA with the immunoSEQ assay, a bias-controlled multiplex PCR using V- and J-specific primers. A second PCR step added a proprietary barcode and Illumina adapter sequences to the CDR3 amplicons. CDR3 libraries were sequenced on an Illumina MiSeq instrument. For the original study's pipeline: immunoSEQ Analyzer 3.0 was used for export and quality control, with R Bioconductor and Immunarch used for downstream analyses. Only productive rearrangements in the normalized downsampled data set went into calculating the repertoire metrics. Clonotypes larger than 5 templates in the normalized cohort were defined as pathologically expanded. Repertoire diversity was measured with the Inverse Simpson Index. CMV-specificity analyses were carried out on the non-normalized data set to capture all clonotypes. Held by TCRdb, this immuneACCESS table contains in-frame sequences only and omits some clones. Under half of the omission traces to an unresolved V gene where checked; the cause of the rest is unknown. The DNA gave D and trimming, while V, J and clone size come from that table. The sample table records 9,000 to 13,000 clones; under 90% of these occur just once. The top ten clones comprise about 40% of the sample.

The sample's time point, from its label and the paper: 180 days after allo-HCT. Blood from recipients was drawn roughly 28 days before transplant, then again at days 30, 100 and 180 after transplant. Using Nuclei Lysis Solution, genomic DNA was extracted from unfractionated peripheral blood mononuclear cells that were either fresh or cryopreserved. This TCR came from a male patient between 60 and 69 years old who had an allogeneic stem cell transplant from an unrelated donor, so the T cells may come from the graft donor. Some clones in this sample may be carry-over from other donors' samples. The sequences come from PBMCs, collected 180 days after allogeneic stem cell transplant. The rearranged chain carries TRBV10-3 and TRBJ2-7; TRBD1 matches 9 bases in the middle. The bases read TGTGCCATCAAAGGACAGGGGATAGACGAGCAGTACTTC. Its coded protein is CAIKGQGIDEQYF.